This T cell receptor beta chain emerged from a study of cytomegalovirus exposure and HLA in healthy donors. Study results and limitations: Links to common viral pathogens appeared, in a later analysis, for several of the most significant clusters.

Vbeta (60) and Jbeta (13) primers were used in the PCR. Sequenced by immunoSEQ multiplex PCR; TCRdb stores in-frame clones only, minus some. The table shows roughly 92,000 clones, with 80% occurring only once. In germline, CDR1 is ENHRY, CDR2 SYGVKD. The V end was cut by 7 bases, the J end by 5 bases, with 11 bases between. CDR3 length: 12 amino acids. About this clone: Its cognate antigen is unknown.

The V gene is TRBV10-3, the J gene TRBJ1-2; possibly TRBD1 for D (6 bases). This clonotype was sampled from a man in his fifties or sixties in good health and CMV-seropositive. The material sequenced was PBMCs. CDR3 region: CAIMAGDYGYTF. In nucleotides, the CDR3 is TGTGCCATCATGGCAGGGGATTATGGCTACACCTTC.